The 14 T cell receptor beta chains below all came from one sample that was sequenced in a study of T cell changes during pregnancy in multiple sclerosis. The method was immunoSEQ multiplex PCR; TCRdb's version includes in-frame clones alone and lacks a portion of them. This table has over 20,000 clones, 87% appearing once. The sample was CD8+ T cells from peripheral blood mononuclear cells, taken after pregnancy. Receptors originate from a female donor with multiple sclerosis, enrolled in a pregnancy study.

The V call is TRBV28, the J call TRBJ2-5; D not resolved. Deletions cut 7 bases from V and 4 bases from J, with 10 bases between. The CDR3 is 12 residues long. Germline lookup yields CDR1 MDHEN and CDR2 SYDVKM. The CDR3 coding sequence is TGTGCCAGCACTATACCCCCAGAGACCCAGTACTTC. The encoded protein is CASTIPPETQYF.

In its sample, this clone ranks as medium-sized. The CDR3 loop is CASSASAGAFPETQYF. DNA of the CDR3: TGTGCCAGCAGCGCCTCAGCGGGAGCATTTCCAGAGACCCAGTACTTC. This rearrangement joins TRBV5-6 to TRBJ2-5, with 8 nucleotides matching TRBD2. CDR1 and CDR2 (germline): SGHDT, YYEEEE. V was clipped by 4 bases and J by 4 bases; unmatched bases: 12. The CDR3 runs 16 residues.

This clone is a singleton in its sample. The rearrangement uses TRBV9 and TRBJ2-5, with TRBD1 matching 7 bases. The length of the CDR3 is 13 residues. Trimming took 1 base from V and 5 from J; bases not matched to a gene: 2. Germline V CDR1 and CDR2: SGDLS, YYNGEE. Here the CDR3 reads CASSVQGEETQYF. In DNA, the CDR3 is TGTGCCAGCAGCGTACAGGGGGAGGAGACCCAGTACTTC.

J is TRBJ1-5 and V is TRBV2; D possibly corresponds to TRBD1 (6 bases). Germline loops: CDR1 SNHLY, CDR2 FYNNEI. This CDR3 has 14 residues. Trimming removed 6 bases from V and 7 bases from J, with 16 bases in between. The CDR3 DNA reads TGTGCCAGCAGAGTCGGGGGGGGGCTACAGCCCCAGCATTTT. Amino acid sequence: CASRVGGGLQPQHF.

This clone has a handful of counts. The CDR3 loop reads CASSQIYVDSYGYTF. The CDR3 nucleotides are TGTGCCAGCAGCCAAATTTACGTAGACAGCTATGGCTACACCTTC. The J gene is TRBJ1-2, the V gene TRBV4-2; TRBD1 might be the D (5 bases). Germline CDR1 reads LGHNA; CDR2 reads YNFKEQ. CDR3 size: 15 residues. Between the trimmed V and J ends, which lost 2 bases and 4 bases, there was a span of 14 bases.

This clone was detected only a few times. This sequence joins TRBV4-3 and TRBJ2-1; 10 positions match TRBD2. The J segment lost 5 bases and the V segment lost 1 base, leaving 2 bases of the junction unmatched. CDR1 LGHNA and CDR2 YSLEER come from the germline V gene. The length of the CDR3 is 15 residues. CDR3 DNA sequence: TGCGCCAGCAGCCAAGCGCTAGCGGGAGACAATGAGCAGTTCTTC. This translates into CASSQALAGDNEQFF.

The V call is TRBV5-1, the J call TRBJ2-7, with D perhaps TRBD1 (6 bases). V dropped 1 base and J dropped 5 bases, with 13 bases sitting between them. The CDR3 loop spans 14 amino acids. Germline V gives CDR1 SGHRS, CDR2 YFSETQ. This chain's CDR3 is CASSLSQGSDEQYF. In DNA form, the CDR3 reads TGCGCCAGCAGCTTGAGTCAGGGGAGTGACGAGCAGTACTTC.

The gene calls are TRBV6-6 and TRBJ2-1; possible D gene TRBD2, 5 bases. Per germline, CDR1 MNHNY and CDR2 SVGAGI (reference sequence). The germline V and J ends were trimmed by 2 bases and 5 bases, with 10 bases remaining between them. The CDR3 consists of 14 residues. The CDR3 coding sequence is TGTGCCAGCAGTTACCGGACTCAGCACAATGAGCAGTTCTTC. Protein sequence: CASSYRTQHNEQFF.

This clone appeared a few times. This chain uses TRBV6-4 with TRBJ2-1; TRBD2 agrees at 8 bases. Losses at the gene ends were 6 bases for V and 7 bases for J; bases not matched to a gene: 14. Germline V gives CDR1 MRHNA, CDR2 SNTAGT. This CDR3 is 16 amino acids long. CDR3 sequence: CASRPPGLDMVNEQFF. The CDR3 bases are TGTGCCAGCAGACCGCCGGGACTAGATATGGTGAATGAGCAGTTCTTC.

The chain employs TRBV7-9 and TRBJ1-4; D call uncertain. This CDR3 region has 16 residues. Germline assignment: CDR1 SEHNR and CDR2 FQNEAQ (reference sequence). Trimming left V 6 bases short and J 5 bases short, with 19 bases between. As DNA, the CDR3 is TGTGCCAGCAGTCACAGCCTCGACAAACCGAATGAAAAACTGTTTTTT. Translated: CASSHSLDKPNEKLFF.

This clone was seen just once. The V call is TRBV5-6, the J call TRBJ1-4, with D hard to call. The CDR3 is made up of 15 amino acids. V gave up 3 bases and J gave up 6 bases, with 15 bases separating them. The germline gives CDR1 SGHDT, CDR2 YYEEEE. The CDR3 reads CASSWIQNMDEKLFF. The CDR3 region has the DNA TGTGCCAGCAGCTGGATACAGAACATGGATGAAAAACTGTTTTTT.

This rearrangement joins TRBV4-3 to TRBJ1-6, with TRBD1 as a possible D gene (6 bases). The CDR3 runs to 15 residues. In germline, CDR1 is LGHNA, CDR2 YSLEER. Trimming removed 5 bases at V and 4 bases at J, with 12 bases between. DNA of the CDR3: TGCGCCAGCAGCAAACAGAGGGGGTATAATTCACCCCTCCACTTT. Protein product: CASSKQRGYNSPLHF.

The V and J genes are TRBV7-2 and TRBJ2-1; maybe TRBD2 (6 bases). Trimming took off 6 bases at V and 0 bases at J, with 12 bases between the two ends. This CDR3 has 15 amino acids. The germline V gene has CDR1 SGHTA and CDR2 FQGNSA. CDR3 sequence: CASSLHGGSYNEQFF. The CDR3 DNA follows: TGTGCCAGCAGTCTCCACGGGGGCTCCTACAATGAGCAGTTCTTC. Complete variable domain (other parts from reference TRBV7-2 and TRBJ2-1): GAGVSQSPSNKVTEKGKDVELRCDPISGHTALYWYRQSLGQGLEFLIYFQGNSAPDKSGLPSDRFSAERTGGSVSTLTIQRTQQEDSAVYLCASSLHGGSYNEQFFGPGTRLTVL.

The V and J genes are TRBV9 and TRBJ2-2, with TRBD1 matching over 9 bases. The V gene end was trimmed by 3 bases and the J gene end by 7 bases; junction bases not matched to a gene: 13. This CDR3 contains 17 residues. CDR1 and CDR2 (germline): SGDLS, YYNGEE. CDR3 sequence: CASSAPVTGGRVGELFF. CDR3 nucleotides: TGTGCCAGCAGCGCCCCAGTAACAGGGGGCAGGGTCGGGGAGCTGTTTTTT.